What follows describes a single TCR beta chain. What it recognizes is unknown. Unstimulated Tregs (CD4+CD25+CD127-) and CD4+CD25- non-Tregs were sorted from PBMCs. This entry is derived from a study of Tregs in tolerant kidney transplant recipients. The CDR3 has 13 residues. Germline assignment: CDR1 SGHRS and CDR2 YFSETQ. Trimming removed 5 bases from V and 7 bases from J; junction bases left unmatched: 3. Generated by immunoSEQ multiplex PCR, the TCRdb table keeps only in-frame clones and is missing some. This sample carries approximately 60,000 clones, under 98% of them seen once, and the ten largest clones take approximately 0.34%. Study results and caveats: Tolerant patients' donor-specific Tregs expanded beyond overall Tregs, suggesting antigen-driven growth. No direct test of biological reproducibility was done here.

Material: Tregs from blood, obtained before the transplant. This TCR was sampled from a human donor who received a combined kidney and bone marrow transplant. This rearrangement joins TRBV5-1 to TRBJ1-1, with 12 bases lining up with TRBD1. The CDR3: CASRGQGAGEAFF. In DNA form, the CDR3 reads TGCGCCAGCAGGGGACAGGGGGCGGGTGAAGCTTTCTTT.